The following is a TCR beta chain sequence with its context. CDR1 is MDHEN, CDR2 SYDVKM, per germline. Trimming removed 5 bases at V and 10 bases at J, with 11 bases between. The CDR3 runs to 12 residues. These data come from a study of blood T cell repertoires in COVID-19. Study-level information: Whether acute or convalescent, the COVID-19 samples came from the United States, Italy and Spain. The analysed material was cDNA or gDNA that came from T cells, B-cell-depleted T cells, or PBMCs.

Authors' processing steps: Nucleated cell number was recorded as an estimate derived from reference gene primer amplification. Some clones are missing from TCRdb's copy, which holds only in-frame ones; the method was immunoSEQ multiplex PCR. The DNA was the basis for D and trimming; V, J and clone size are from that table. Among about 210,000 clones listed, over 75% were seen once. This chain joins TRBV28 and TRBJ1-4; D is uncertain. Specimen: peripheral blood. This clonotype was sampled from a human donor in a cohort sampled during active COVID-19. The CDR3 sequence: CASSTSAGKLFF. Written as DNA, the CDR3 is TGTGCCAGCAGTACTTCCGCTGGAAAACTGTTTTTT.